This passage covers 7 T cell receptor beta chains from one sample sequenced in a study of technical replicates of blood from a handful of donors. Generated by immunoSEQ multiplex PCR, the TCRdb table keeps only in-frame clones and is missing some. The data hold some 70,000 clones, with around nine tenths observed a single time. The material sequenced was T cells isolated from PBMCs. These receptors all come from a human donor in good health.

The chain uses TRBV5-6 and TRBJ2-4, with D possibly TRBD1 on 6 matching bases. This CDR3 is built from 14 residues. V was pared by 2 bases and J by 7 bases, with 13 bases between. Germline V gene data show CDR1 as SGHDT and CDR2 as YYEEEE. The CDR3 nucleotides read TGTGCCAGCAGCTTTGGAAGTAGGGGGAACATTCAGTACTTC. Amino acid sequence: CASSFGSRGNIQYF.

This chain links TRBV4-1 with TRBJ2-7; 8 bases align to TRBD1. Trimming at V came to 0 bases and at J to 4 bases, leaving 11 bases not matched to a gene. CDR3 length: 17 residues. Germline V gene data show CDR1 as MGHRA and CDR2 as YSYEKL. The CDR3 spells CASSQDSVPGQGYEQYF. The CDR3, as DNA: TGCGCCAGCAGCCAAGACTCGGTGCCTGGACAGGGATACGAGCAGTACTTC.

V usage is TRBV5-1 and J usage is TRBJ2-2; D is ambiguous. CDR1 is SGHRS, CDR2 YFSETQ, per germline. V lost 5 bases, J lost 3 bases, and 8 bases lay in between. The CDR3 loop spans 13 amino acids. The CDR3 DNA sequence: TGCGCCAGCAGTGAGCAGGACACCGGGGAGCTGTTTTTT. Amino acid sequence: CASSEQDTGELFF.

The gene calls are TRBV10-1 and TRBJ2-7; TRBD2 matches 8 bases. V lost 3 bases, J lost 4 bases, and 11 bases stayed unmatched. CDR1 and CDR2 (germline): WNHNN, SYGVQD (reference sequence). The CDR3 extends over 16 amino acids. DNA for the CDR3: TGCGCCAGCAGTGAAAATGCGCCGGGACTAGATTACGAGCAGTACTTC. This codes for CASSENAPGLDYEQYF.

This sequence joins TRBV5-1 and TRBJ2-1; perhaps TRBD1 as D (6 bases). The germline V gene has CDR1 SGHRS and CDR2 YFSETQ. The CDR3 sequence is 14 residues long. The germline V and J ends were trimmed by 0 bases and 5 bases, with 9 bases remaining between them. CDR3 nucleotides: TGCGCCAGCAGCTTGGAACAGGGACACAATGAGCAGTTCTTC. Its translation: CASSLEQGHNEQFF.

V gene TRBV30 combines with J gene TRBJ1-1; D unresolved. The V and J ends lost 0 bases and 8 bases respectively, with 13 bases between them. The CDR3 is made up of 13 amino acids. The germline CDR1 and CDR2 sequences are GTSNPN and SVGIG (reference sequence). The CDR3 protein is CAWSVGRRAEAFF. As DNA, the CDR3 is TGTGCCTGGAGTGTCGGTAGGCGGGCCGAAGCTTTCTTT.

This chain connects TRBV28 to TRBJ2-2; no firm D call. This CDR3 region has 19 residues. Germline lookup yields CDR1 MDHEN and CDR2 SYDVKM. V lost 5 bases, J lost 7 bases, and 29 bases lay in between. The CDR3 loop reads CASSNLFSGPTVYGGELFF. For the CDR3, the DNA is TGTGCCAGCAGTAACCTCTTCTCGGGTCCCACCGTCTATGGCGGGGAGCTGTTTTTT.